What follows describes a single T cell receptor (beta chain). Antigen unknown. This sample was taken from a study of cytomegalovirus exposure and HLA in healthy donors. Study-wide results and limits: Presence/absence analyses assumed roughly uniform sequencing depth across donors, which may not hold.

The CDR3 sequence is 16 residues long. The germline V gene has CDR1 MGHRA and CDR2 YSYEKL. The V and J ends lost 0 bases and 4 bases, in that order; junction bases with no gene match: 8. The CMV serostatus of this donor was not recorded. PCR was performed using 60 Vbeta and 13 Jbeta primers. Using immunoSEQ multiplex PCR, the repertoire was profiled, and TCRdb retains in-frame clones only, with some absent. The table has around 150,000 clones, 79% seen once. The V gene is TRBV4-1, the J gene TRBJ2-7; 8 bases agree with TRBD1. The TCR comes from a human donor in good health. The sample taken for sequencing was PBMCs. CDR3 in amino acids: CASSQEGRGPGYEQYF. In DNA, the CDR3 is TGCGCCAGCAGCCAAGAAGGCAGGGGGCCGGGGTACGAGCAGTACTTC.